This T cell receptor beta chain was sequenced in a study of CD4 T cells in relation to SARS-CoV-2 and coronaviruses. The wider study: A couple of subjects were Hispanic; patients were fewer than 10 males and a handful of females.

CD4 enrichment then naive enrichment separated naive from memory CD4+ cells. General study findings and limits: Approximately 65% of donors had memory CD4+ clonotypes crossrecognizing SARS-CoV-2 and common cold coronavirus spike. This crossreactivity analysis covered spike protein alone, no other viral proteins.

CDR1 and CDR2 from the germline V gene are ENHRY and SYGVKD. The V gene end was trimmed by 3 bases and the J gene end by 0 bases; junction bases not matched to a gene: 6. The CDR3 loop spans 18 amino acids. To note about this clone: The antigen is undetermined.

The assay was immunoSEQ multiplex PCR, and TCRdb's table has in-frame clones only and misses some. Of approximately 60,000 clones in the sample, 92% were seen once. This receptor was identified in an adult with COVID-19. The sample consisted of naive CD4+ T cells from PBMCs. Sample subset: naive CD4+ T cells isolated by negative enrichment. V is TRBV10-3 and J is TRBJ2-7; TRBD2 aligns across 15 bases. The CDR3 DNA sequence: TGTGCCATCAGTGACCCCGGGACTAGCGGGAGGTTCTCCTACGAGCAGTACTTC. Its translation: CAISDPGTSGRFSYEQYF.